Each of the 25 T cell receptor beta chains below was sequenced from the same sample in a study of early T cells in non-severe SARS-CoV-2 infection. TCRdb used MiXCR to reprocess the 5' RACE reads, holding one entry per CDR3 protein. The repertoire holds about 110,000 distinct CDR3 sequences, with 11% as singletons. Sequenced material: whole blood. These receptors came from an adult who was a healthcare worker with PCR-confirmed SARS-CoV-2 infection or an uninfected control (not recorded which).

The V and J genes are TRBV9 and TRBJ2-5, with D possibly being TRBD2 (6 bases). The V gene's germline CDR1 is SGDLS and CDR2 YYNGEE. The CDR3 runs to 17 residues. The V end lost 4 bases, the J end lost 0 bases, and 19 bases lay between the germline ends. The CDR3 DNA follows: TGTGCCAGCAGCCCCTATCGTGGGGGAGGTGACCAAGAGACCCAGTACTTC. This gives the protein CASSPYRGGGDQETQYF.

This clonotype was found many times. The rearrangement joins TRBV6-4 to TRBJ2-2; 8 nucleotides align to TRBD2. The J segment lost 5 bases and the V segment lost 0 bases, leaving 5 bases of the junction unmatched. The CDR3 sequence is 16 residues long. Germline V lookup: CDR1 MRHNA, CDR2 SNTAGT. The CDR3 loop reads CASSDSKREGTGELFF. The DNA for the CDR3 is TGTGCCAGCAGTGACTCGAAACGGGAGGGGACCGGGGAGCTGTTTTTT.

The CDR3 DNA sequence: TGTGCCAGCAGCTTGCGGAACGGCCTAAACTATGGCTACACCTTC. Protein sequence: CASSLRNGLNYGYTF. V gene TRBV5-6 combines with J gene TRBJ1-2; D remains ambiguous. Germline V gene lookup returns CDR1 SGHDT and CDR2 YYEEEE. This CDR3 comprises 15 residues. V gave up 1 base and J gave up 2 bases, with 12 bases separating them.

At least ten counts were recorded for this clonotype. This rearrangement joins TRBV2 to TRBJ1-2; D gene uncertain. The CDR3 is 10 residues long. Germline V CDR1 and CDR2: SNHLY, FYNNEI. The germline V and J ends were trimmed by 8 bases and 7 bases, with 8 bases remaining between them. The CDR3: CASRLGGYTF. CDR3 coding DNA: TGTGCCAGCCGTCTCGGTGGCTACACCTTC.

There are a few counts of this clonotype. V and J are TRBV6-5 and TRBJ2-7, with 8 bases aligning to TRBD1. J lost 2 bases, V lost 5 bases, and 5 bases had no gene match. CDR1 and CDR2 (germline): MNHEY, SVGAGI. The CDR3 spans 14 residues. The CDR3 loop is CASSPRGPTYEQYF. The CDR3, as DNA: TGTGCCAGCAGTCCCAGGGGGCCTACCTACGAGCAGTACTTC.

This chain joins TRBV20-1 and TRBJ2-3; D is unclear. This CDR3 contains 14 residues. Germline V CDR1 and CDR2: DFQATT, SNEGSKA (reference sequence). V lost 6 bases and J 8 bases, leaving 21 bases between the germline ends. DNA for the CDR3: TGCAGTGCCTCCTCCTCCTCGCTAGGGCTTACGCAGTATTTT. Encoded protein: CSASSSSLGLTQYF.

Ten or more counts support this clonotype. One end of the junction does not line up with germline, which may come from a read error. The gene calls are TRBV6-4 and TRBJ2-7, with D possibly called TRBD1 or TRBD2 (5 bases each). The CDR3 is made up of 9 amino acids. Germline loops: CDR1 MRHNA, CDR2 SNTAGT. This CDR3 reads CASSLGRKF. The CDR3 DNA reads TGTGCCAGCAGCCTGGGACGAAAATTC.

The chain is built from TRBV28 and TRBJ2-3; no clear D gene. Germline CDR1 is MDHEN and CDR2 is SYDVKM. This CDR3 spans 13 amino acids. V dropped 3 bases and J dropped 6 bases, with 10 bases sitting between them. DNA of the CDR3: TGTGCCAGCAGTTTGCCCCAAACGGATACGCAGTATTTT. Its translation: CASSLPQTDTQYF.

This clonotype was counted between two and nine times. This rearrangement joins TRBV10-3 to TRBJ2-4, with TRBD2 matching 7 bases. After removal of 2 bases from V and 1 base from J, the junction contained 5 bases not matched to a gene. The CDR3 consists of 16 residues. Germline lookup yields CDR1 ENHRY and CDR2 SYGVKD. In nucleotides, the CDR3 is TGTGCCATCAGTGAGGTTAGCGGGCAGGCCAAAAACATTCAGTACTTC. It codes for CAISEVSGQAKNIQYF.

This clonotype was seen repeatedly, ten times or more. The J gene is TRBJ2-1, the V gene TRBV20-1; D might be TRBD2 (8 bases). Trimming removed 4 bases from V and 10 bases from J, with 35 bases in between. The CDR3 has 19 residues. CDR1 is DFQATT, CDR2 SNEGSKA, per germline (reference sequence). DNA for the CDR3: TGCAGTGCTAATGCCCCCCGGGACAGACCGGGACTAGGCTCTTGGGAGCAGTTCTTC. This codes for CSANAPRDRPGLGSWEQFF.

This clonotype was counted at least ten times. The chain couples TRBV4-1 to TRBJ2-7; D is possibly TRBD1 (6 bases). Per the germline V gene, CDR1 is MGHRA and CDR2 is YSYEKL. This CDR3 spans 14 amino acids. The germline V and J ends were trimmed by 4 bases and 1 base, with 11 bases remaining between them. The CDR3 loop reads CASSRATGSYEQYF. CDR3 bases: TGCGCCAGCAGCCGAGCAACAGGGTCCTACGAGCAGTACTTC.

This clonotype has ten or more counts. The chain recombines TRBV5-1 with TRBJ1-2; 9 bases map to TRBD1. The CDR3 extends over 14 amino acids. V lost 3 bases and J lost 5; bases outside the gene matches: 5. CDR1 and CDR2 (germline): SGHRS, YFSETQ. The CDR3 loop is CASSSSGQGYGYTF. CDR3 nucleotide sequence: TGCGCCAGCAGCTCGTCGGGACAGGGTTATGGCTACACCTTC.

The table lists this clonotype with many counts. The V call is TRBV20-1, the J call TRBJ1-4; 9 bases are a match to TRBD1. The CDR3 consists of 13 residues. Germline V CDR1 and CDR2: DFQATT, SNEGSKA (reference sequence). The V segment lost 5 bases and the J segment 6 bases; nucleotides outside the gene matches: 4. The DNA for the CDR3 is TGCAGTGCTGTCCGGGACAGGGATGAAAAACTGTTTTTT. Translating gives CSAVRDRDEKLFF.

This clonotype has ten or more counts. The genes are TRBV7-9 and TRBJ1-5, with TRBD1 as a possible D gene (5 bases). Germline CDR1 is SEHNR and CDR2 is FQNEAQ (reference sequence). The CDR3 is 14 amino acids. V gave up 2 bases and J gave up 13 bases, with 18 bases separating them. The CDR3 DNA reads TGTGCCAGCAGCTTAAATGGGGGTTACGATAGGCAGCATTTT. It codes for CASSLNGGYDRQHF.

In its sample, this clonotype was seen many times. The genes are TRBV6-2 or TRBV6-3 and TRBJ2-2, with 9 nucleotides matching TRBD1. CDR3 length: 16 amino acids. J lost 3 bases, V lost 2 bases, and 4 bases had no gene match. The germline gives CDR1 MNHEY, CDR2 SVGEGT. In nucleotides, the CDR3 is TGTGCCAGCAGTTACCCAAGACAGGGGGACACCGGGGAGCTGTTTTTT. Its protein is CASSYPRQGDTGELFF.

This clonotype showed up just a few times. The rearrangement uses TRBV7-7 and TRBJ2-1, with 12 bases matching TRBD2. The length of the CDR3 is 15 residues. Germline CDR1 SSHAT, CDR2 FNYEAQ (reference sequence). J lost 9 bases, V lost 2 bases, and 5 bases had no gene match. The chain's CDR3 is CASSLLAGGPGEQFF. In DNA, the CDR3 is TGTGCCAGCAGCTTACTAGCGGGAGGGCCGGGTGAGCAGTTCTTC. The entire variable domain, with the rest obtained from reference TRBV7-7 and TRBJ2-1, is as follows: GAGVSQSPRYKVTKRGQDVTLRCDPISSHATLYWYQQALGQGPEFLTYFNYEAQPDKSGLPSDRFSAERPEGSISTLTIQRTEQRDSAMYRCASSLLAGGPGEQFFGPGTRLTVL.

In the case of this clonotype: Since a much larger clone is just one base distant, this may be a read error. Here the CDR3 DNA reads TGTGCCAGCAGTGAATCGGGACTAGCGAATGGGGAGCAGTCCTTC. It yields the protein CASSESGLANGEQSF. The V gene is TRBV2, the J gene TRBJ2-1; 10 bases line up with TRBD2. Germline assignment: CDR1 SNHLY and CDR2 FYNNEI. The CDR3 has 15 amino acids.

The table lists this clonotype with many counts. The CDR3 protein is CASSVQGAGNEKLFF. CDR3 sequence (DNA): TGTGCCAGCAGTGTCCAGGGGGCGGGTAATGAAAAACTGTTTTTT. The chain recombines TRBV12-3 or TRBV12-4 with TRBJ1-4, with TRBD1 identical over 8 bases. J was trimmed by 4 bases and V by 5 bases; bases with no gene match: 6. The CDR3 has 15 amino acids.

Comment on this clonotype: One base away lies a much larger clone, so this may be a sequencing read error. V gene TRBV5-5 combines with J gene TRBJ2-1, with TRBD2 as a possible D gene (5 bases). The length of the CDR3 is 15 residues. V shed 7 bases and J shed 7 bases, with 21 bases lying between them. Germline V gene sequence: CDR1 SGHKS, CDR2 YYEKEE (reference sequence). The CDR3 DNA is TGTGCCAGCGGCCCCTTTTCCTCCCCGGGAAATGAGCAGTTCTTC. Its translation: CASGPFSSPGNEQFF. The whole variable domain, remainder taken from reference TRBV5-5 and TRBJ2-1, is DAGVTQSPTHLIKTRGQQVTLRCSPISGHKSVSWYQQVLGQGPQFIFQYYEKEERGRGNFPDRFSARQFPNYSSELNVNALLLGDSALYLCASGPFSSPGNEQFFGPGTRLTVL.

This clonotype was picked up many times. The rearrangement joins TRBV12-3 or TRBV12-4 to TRBJ1-1; TRBD1 aligns across 7 bases. V trimming: 5 bases; J trimming: 2 bases; junction bases outside the gene matches: 5. The CDR3 is made up of 14 amino acids. The CDR3 DNA follows: TGTGCCAGCAGTCGGACAGGTCTAAACACTGAAGCTTTCTTT. It specifies CASSRTGLNTEAFF.

This clonotype was detected many times. The CDR3 loop is CASSLATANQPQHF. In DNA, the CDR3 is TGTGCCAGCAGTTTAGCGACAGCCAATCAGCCCCAGCATTTT. The chain recombines TRBV12-3 or TRBV12-4 with TRBJ1-5, with D perhaps matching TRBD1 (5 bases). Between the trimmed V and J ends, which lost 0 bases and 3 bases, there was a span of 6 bases. The CDR3 runs to 14 residues.

This clonotype was detected ten times or more. This chain joins TRBV7-2 and TRBJ2-7, with 9 positions matching TRBD1. J was trimmed by 3 bases and V by 5 bases; bases with no gene match: 14. The length of the CDR3 is 17 residues. Germline V gene data show CDR1 as SGHTA and CDR2 as FQGNSA. CDR3: CASSGARPGTGFYEQYF. The DNA of the CDR3 is TGTGCCAGCAGCGGAGCGAGACCCGGGACAGGGTTCTACGAGCAGTACTTC.

In its sample, this clonotype ranks as medium-sized. CDR3 DNA sequence: TGTGCCAGCAGACCGAGGACTAGCGGGATTAATGAGCAGTTCTTC. Its protein product is CASRPRTSGINEQFF. This chain links TRBV7-2 with TRBJ2-1; the match to TRBD2 covers 12 bases. Trimming removed 6 bases from V and 7 bases from J; junction bases left unmatched: 7. Germline values: CDR1 SGHTA, CDR2 FQGNSA. The CDR3 has 15 residues.

This clonotype showed up many times. This chain joins TRBV28 and TRBJ2-6; D perhaps matches TRBD2 (5 bases). From germline, CDR1 is MDHEN and CDR2 SYDVKM. V lost 8 bases to trimming and J lost 0 bases, with 20 bases between them. The CDR3 spans 18 residues. The CDR3 sequence is CASPVGLDCRSGANVLTF. The CDR3 nucleotides read TGTGCCAGCCCGGTGGGCCTGGACTGTCGCTCTGGGGCCAACGTCCTGACTTTC.

The chain recombines TRBV10-3 with TRBJ1-1; the match to TRBD1 covers 7 bases. V lost 6 bases to trimming and J lost 5 bases; unmatched junction nucleotides: 6. The germline CDR1 and CDR2 sequences are ENHRY and SYGVKD. The CDR3 length is 13 residues. CDR3 region: CAIRTTGETEAFF. CDR3 nucleotide sequence: TGTGCCATCAGGACTACAGGGGAGACTGAAGCTTTCTTT.